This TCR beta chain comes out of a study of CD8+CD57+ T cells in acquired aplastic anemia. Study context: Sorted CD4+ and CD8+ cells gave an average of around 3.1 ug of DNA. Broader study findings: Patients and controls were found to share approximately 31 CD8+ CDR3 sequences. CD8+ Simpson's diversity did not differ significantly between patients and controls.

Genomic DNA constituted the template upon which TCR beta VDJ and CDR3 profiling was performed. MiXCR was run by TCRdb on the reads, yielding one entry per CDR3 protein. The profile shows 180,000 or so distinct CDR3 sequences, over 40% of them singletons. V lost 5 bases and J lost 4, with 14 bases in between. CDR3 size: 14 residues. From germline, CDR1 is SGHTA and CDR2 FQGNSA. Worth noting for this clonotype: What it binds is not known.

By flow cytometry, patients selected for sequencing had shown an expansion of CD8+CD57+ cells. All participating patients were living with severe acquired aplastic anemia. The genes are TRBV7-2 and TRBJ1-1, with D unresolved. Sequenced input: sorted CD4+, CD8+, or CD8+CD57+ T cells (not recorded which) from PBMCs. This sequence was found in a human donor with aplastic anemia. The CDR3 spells CASSPYRELTEAFF. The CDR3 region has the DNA TGTGCCAGCAGCCCCTATCGCGAGCTCACTGAAGCTTTCTTT. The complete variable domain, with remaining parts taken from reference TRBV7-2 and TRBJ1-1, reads GAGVSQSPSNKVTEKGKDVELRCDPISGHTALYWYRQSLGQGLEFLIYFQGNSAPDKSGLPSDRFSAERTGGSVSTLTIQRTQQEDSAVYLCASSPYRELTEAFFGQGTRLTVV.